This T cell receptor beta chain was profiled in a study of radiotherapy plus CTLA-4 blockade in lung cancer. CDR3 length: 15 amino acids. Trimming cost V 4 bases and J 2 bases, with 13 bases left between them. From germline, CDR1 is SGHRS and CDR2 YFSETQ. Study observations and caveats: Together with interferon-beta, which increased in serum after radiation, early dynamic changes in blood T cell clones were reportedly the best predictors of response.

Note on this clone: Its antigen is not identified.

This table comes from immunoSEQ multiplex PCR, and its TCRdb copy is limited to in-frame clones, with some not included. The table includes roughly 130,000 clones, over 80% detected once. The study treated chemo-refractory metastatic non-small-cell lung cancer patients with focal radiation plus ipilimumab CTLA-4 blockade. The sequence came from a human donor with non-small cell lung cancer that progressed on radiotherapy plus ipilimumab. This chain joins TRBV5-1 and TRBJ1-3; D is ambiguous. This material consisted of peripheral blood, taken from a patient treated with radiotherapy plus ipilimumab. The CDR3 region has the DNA TGCGCCAGCAGCATGTACGGGCTACCTGGAAACACCATATATTTT. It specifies CASSMYGLPGNTIYF.